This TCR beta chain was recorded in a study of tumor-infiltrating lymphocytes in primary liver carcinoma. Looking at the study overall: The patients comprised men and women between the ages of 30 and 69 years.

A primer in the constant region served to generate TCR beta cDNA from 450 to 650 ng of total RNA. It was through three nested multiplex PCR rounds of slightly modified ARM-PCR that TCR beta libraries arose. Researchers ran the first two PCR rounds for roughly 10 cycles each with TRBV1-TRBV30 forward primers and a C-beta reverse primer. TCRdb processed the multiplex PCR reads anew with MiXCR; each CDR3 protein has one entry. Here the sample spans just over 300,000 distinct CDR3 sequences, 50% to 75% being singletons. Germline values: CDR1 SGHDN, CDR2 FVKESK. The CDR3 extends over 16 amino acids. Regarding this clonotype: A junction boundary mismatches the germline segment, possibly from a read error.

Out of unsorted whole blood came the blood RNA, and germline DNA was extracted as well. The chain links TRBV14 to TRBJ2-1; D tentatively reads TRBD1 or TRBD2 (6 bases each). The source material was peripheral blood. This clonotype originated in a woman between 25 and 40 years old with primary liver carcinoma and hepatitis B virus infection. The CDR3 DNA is TGTGCCAGCAGCAAACCGGCTAGCCTGGGGGGCAATGAGCGGCTCTTC. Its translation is CASSKPASLGGNERLF.